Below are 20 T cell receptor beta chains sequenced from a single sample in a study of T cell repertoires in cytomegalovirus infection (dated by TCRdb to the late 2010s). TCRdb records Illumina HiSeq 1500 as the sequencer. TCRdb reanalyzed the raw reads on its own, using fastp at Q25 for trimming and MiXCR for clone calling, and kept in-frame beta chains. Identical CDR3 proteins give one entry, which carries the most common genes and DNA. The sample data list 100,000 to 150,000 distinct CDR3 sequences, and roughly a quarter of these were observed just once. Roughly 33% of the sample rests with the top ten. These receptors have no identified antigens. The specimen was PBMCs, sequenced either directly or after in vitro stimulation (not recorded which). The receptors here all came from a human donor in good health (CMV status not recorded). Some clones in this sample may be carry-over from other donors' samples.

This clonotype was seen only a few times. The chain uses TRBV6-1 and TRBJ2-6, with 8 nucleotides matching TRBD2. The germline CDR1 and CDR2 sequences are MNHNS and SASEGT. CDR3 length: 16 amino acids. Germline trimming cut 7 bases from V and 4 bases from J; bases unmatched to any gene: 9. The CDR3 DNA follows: TGTGCCAGCAACCCGGGGGGGGGCGGGGGGGCCAACGTCCTGACTTTC. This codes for CASNPGGGGGANVLTF.

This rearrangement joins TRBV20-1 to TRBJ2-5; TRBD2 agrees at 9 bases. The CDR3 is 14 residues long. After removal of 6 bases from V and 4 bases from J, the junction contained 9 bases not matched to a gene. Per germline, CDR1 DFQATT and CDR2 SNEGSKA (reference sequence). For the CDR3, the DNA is TGCAGTGCCTTAGTGAGCGGGAGGCTAGAGACCCAGTACTTC. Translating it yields CSALVSGRLETQYF.

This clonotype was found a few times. CDR3 region: CASRSTSGTYEQYV. DNA of the CDR3: TGTGCCAGCAGGTCGACTAGCGGAACCTACGAGCAGTACGTC. This chain connects TRBV7-9 to TRBJ2-7; 9 bases are a match to TRBD2. This CDR3 region has 14 residues. Germline CDR1 is SEHNR and CDR2 is FQNEAQ (reference sequence). V lost 6 bases, J lost 2 bases, and 5 bases stayed unmatched.

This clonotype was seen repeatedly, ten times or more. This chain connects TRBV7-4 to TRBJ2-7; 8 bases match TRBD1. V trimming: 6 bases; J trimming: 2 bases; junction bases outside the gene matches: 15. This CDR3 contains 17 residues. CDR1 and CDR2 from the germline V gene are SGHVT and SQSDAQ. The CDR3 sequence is CASRETDTDRGAYEQYV. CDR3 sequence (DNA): TGTGCCAGCAGAGAAACCGACACAGACAGGGGAGCCTACGAGCAGTACGTC.

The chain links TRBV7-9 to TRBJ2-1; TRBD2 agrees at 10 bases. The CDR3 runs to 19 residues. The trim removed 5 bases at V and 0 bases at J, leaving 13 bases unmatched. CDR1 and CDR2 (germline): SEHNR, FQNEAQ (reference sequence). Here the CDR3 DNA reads TGTGCCAGCAGCCAAGGTACTAGCGGGGTCCGGAGCTCCTACAATGAGCAGTTCTTC. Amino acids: CASSQGTSGVRSSYNEQFF.

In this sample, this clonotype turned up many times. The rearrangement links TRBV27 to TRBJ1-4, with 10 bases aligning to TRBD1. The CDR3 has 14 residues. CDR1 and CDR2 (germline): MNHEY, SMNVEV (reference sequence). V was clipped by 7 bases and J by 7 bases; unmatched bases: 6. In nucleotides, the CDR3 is TGTGCCAGCAAGAGGACAGGGGGAGGTGAAAAACTGTTTTTT. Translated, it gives CASKRTGGGEKLFF.

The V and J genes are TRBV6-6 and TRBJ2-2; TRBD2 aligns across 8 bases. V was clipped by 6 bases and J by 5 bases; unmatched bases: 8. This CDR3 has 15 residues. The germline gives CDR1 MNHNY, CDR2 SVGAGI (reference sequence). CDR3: CASSPRGGRTGELFF. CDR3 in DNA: TGTGCCAGCAGCCCCCGCGGCGGGAGGACCGGGGAGCTGTTTTTT.

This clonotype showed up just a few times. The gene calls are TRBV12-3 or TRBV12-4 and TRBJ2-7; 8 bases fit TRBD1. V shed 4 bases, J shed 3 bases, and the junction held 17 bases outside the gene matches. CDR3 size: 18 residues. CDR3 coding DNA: TGTGCCAGCAGTTATCAGGGGACAGGCCAAGTAAGGGACTACGAGCAGTACGTC. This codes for CASSYQGTGQVRDYEQYV.

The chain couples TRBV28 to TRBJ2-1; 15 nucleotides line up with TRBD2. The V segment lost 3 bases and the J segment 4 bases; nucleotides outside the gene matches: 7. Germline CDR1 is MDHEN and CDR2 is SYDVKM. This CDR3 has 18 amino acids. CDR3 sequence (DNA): TGTGCCAGCAGTTTTGGACTAGCGGGAGGGCCGGGTTACAATGAGCAGTTCTTC. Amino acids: CASSFGLAGGPGYNEQFF.

CDR3 sequence: CASSSMGGRQDTQYF. The DNA of the CDR3 is TGTGCCAGCAGCTCGATGGGCGGGAGGCAAGATACGCAGTATTTT. This chain uses TRBV5-5 with TRBJ2-3, with TRBD2 identical over 8 bases. Trimming took 3 bases from V and 5 from J; bases not matched to a gene: 8. Germline loops: CDR1 SGHKS, CDR2 YYEKEE (reference sequence). The CDR3 covers 15 residues.

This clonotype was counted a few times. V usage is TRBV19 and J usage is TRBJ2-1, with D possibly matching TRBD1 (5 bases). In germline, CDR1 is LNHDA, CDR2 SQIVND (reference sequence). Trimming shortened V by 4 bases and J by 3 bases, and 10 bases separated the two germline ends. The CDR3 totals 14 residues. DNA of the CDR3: TGTGCCAGTAGTAAAGGGGTCGTCTACAATGAGCAGTTCTTC. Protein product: CASSKGVVYNEQFF.

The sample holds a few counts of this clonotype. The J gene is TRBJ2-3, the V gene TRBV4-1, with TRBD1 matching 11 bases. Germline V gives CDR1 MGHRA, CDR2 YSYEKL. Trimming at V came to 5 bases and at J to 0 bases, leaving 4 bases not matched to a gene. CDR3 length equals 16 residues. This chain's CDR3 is CASSGGQGASTDTQYF. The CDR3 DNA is TGCGCCAGCAGCGGAGGACAGGGGGCGAGCACAGATACGCAGTATTTT.

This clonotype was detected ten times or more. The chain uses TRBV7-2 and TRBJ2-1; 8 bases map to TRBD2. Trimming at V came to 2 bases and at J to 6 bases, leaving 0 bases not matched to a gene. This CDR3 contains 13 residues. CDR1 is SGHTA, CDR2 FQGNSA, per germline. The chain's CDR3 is CASSLSGSNEQFF. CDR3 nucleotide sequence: TGTGCCAGCAGCTTAAGCGGGAGCAATGAGCAGTTCTTC.

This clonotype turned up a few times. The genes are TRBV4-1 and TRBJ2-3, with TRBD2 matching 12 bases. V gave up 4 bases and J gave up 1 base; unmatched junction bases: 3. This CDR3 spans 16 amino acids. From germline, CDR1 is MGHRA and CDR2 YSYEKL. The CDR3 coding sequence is TGCGCCAGCAGCCCGACTAGCGGGAGTGGCACAGATACGCAGTATTTT. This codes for CASSPTSGSGTDTQYF.

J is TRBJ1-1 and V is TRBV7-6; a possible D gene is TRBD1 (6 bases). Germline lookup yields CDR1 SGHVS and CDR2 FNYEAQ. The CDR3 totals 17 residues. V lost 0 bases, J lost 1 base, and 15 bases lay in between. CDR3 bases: TGTGCCAGCAGCTTAGCGAAGGGTGACAGGAAGAACACTGAAGCTTTCTTT. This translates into CASSLAKGDRKNTEAFF.

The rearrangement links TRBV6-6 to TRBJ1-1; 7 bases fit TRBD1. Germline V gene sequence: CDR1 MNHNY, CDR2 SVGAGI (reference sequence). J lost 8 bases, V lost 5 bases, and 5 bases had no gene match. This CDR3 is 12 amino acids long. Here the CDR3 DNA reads TGTGCCAGCAGTGGCCGGGACAGAGAAGCTTTCTTT. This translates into CASSGRDREAFF.

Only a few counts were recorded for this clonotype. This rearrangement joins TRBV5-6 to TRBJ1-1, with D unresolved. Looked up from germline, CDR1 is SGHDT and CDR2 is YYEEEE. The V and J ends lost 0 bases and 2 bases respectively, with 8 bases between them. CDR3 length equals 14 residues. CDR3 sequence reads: CASSLALSNTEAFF. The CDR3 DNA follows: TGTGCCAGCAGCTTGGCCTTGTCCAACACTGAAGCTTTCTTT.

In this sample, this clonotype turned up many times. CDR3 DNA: TGTGCCAGCAGTGAACCAGGGCGGCGGGAGACCCAGTACTTC. It encodes CASSEPGRRETQYF. The chain employs TRBV6-1 and TRBJ2-5, with D possibly TRBD1 on 5 matching bases. The CDR3 contains 14 residues. Trimming removed 2 bases at V and 5 bases at J, with 12 bases between. Germline loops: CDR1 MNHNS, CDR2 SASEGT.

The CDR3 protein is CASSLRSGLAANEQFF. The CDR3, as DNA: TGTGCCAGCAGTTTGCGGTCGGGACTAGCGGCCAATGAGCAGTTCTTC. The chain recombines TRBV12-3 or TRBV12-4 with TRBJ2-1, with 11 bases fitting TRBD2. This CDR3 spans 16 amino acids. The junction had 7 bases not matched to a gene; V was cut back by 3 bases and J by 6 bases.

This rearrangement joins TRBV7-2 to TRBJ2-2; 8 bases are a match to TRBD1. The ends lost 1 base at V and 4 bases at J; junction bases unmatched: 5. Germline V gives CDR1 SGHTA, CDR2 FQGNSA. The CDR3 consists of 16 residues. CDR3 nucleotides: TGTGCCAGCAGCTTAGGACAGGGGCAGGGCACCGGGGAGCTGTTTTTT. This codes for CASSLGQGQGTGELFF. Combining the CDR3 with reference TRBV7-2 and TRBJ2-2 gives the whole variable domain GAGVSQSPSNKVTEKGKDVELRCDPISGHTALYWYRQSLGQGLEFLIYFQGNSAPDKSGLPSDRFSAERTGGSVSTLTIQRTQQEDSAVYLCASSLGQGQGTGELFFGEGSRLTVL.